This T cell receptor beta chain was identified in a study of Graves' ophthalmopathy and Graves' hyperthyroidism. This CDR3 is built from 16 residues. Trimming stripped 5 bases from V and 1 base from J, with 18 bases between. The germline CDR1 and CDR2 sequences are SEHNR and FQNEAQ (reference sequence). This clonotype came up many times. Its antigen is undetermined. Those donors who had ophthalmopathy presented with moderate-to-severe activity, a CAS of ≥3, a NOSPECS of ≥4 and a duration under 3 months. Findings and limits, study-wide: Ophthalmopathy progression was predicted by the model at just over 70% sensitivity and under 75% specificity.

Investigators amplified TCR beta CDR3 regions from RNA transcripts. HTBI-primed first-round RT-PCR preceded second-round multiplex PCR. TCRdb re-called the multiplex PCR reads through MiXCR, storing one row per CDR3 protein. The table records 740,000 or so distinct CDR3 sequences, roughly two fifths of them present only once. The clonotype originates from an adult man with Graves' ophthalmopathy. Sequences were obtained from peripheral blood. The chain has TRBV7-9 and TRBJ2-7; D may be TRBD2 (5 bases). For the CDR3, the DNA is TGTGCCAGCAGCCGACGTGGCGCGCCGGGGTCCTACGAGCAGTACTTC. Translated, it gives CASSRRGAPGSYEQYF.